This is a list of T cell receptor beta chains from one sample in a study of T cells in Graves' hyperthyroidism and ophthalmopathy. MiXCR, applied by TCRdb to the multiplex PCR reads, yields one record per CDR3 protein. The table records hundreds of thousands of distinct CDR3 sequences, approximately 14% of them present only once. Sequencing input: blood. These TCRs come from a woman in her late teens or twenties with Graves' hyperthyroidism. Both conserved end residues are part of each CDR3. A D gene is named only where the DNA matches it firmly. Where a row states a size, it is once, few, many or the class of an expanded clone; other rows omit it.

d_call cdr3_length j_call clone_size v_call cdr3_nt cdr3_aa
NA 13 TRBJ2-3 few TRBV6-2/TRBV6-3 TGTGCCAGCAGTTACAGTGCGGAAGATACGCAGTATTTT CASSYSAEDTQYF
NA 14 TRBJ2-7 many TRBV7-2 TGTGCCAGCAGCTTAGCGTCAGAGCTCTACGAGCAGTACTTC CASSLASELYEQYF
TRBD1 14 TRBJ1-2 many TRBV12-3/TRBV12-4 TGTGCCAGCAGTTTTAGGCAGGGGGTCGGGGGCTACACCTTC CASSFRQGVGGYTF
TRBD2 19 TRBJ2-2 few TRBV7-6 TGTGCCAGCAGCCCTCCCGGGACTAGCGGGCTCTGGGGGACCGGGGAGCTGTTTTTT CASSPPGTSGLWGTGELFF
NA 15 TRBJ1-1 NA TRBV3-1 TGTGCCAGCAGCCAAATCACAGTATCGGGGACTGAAGCTTTCTTT CASSQITVSGTEAFF
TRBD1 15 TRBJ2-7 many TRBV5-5 TGTGCCAGCAGCTATACCGGGACAGGGGGCGACGAGCAGTACTTC CASSYTGTGGDEQYF
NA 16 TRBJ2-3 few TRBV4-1 TGCGCCAGCAGCCAAACGGGAGTTCGACGTACAGATACGCAGTATTTT CASSQTGVRRTDTQYF
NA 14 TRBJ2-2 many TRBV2 TGTGCCAGCAGTGAGAGACCCGAGACCGGGGAGCTGTTTTTT CASSERPETGELFF
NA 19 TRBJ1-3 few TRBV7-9 TGTGCCAGCAGCTCCTTCCCCGGGGACACCAAAAACTCTGGAAACACCATATATTTT CASSSFPGDTKNSGNTIYF
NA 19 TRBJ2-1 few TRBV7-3 TGTGCCAGCAGCTTATGGCCCCTCCCGGTGCGGGATCCAAGGAATGAGCAGTTCTTC CASSLWPLPVRDPRNEQFF
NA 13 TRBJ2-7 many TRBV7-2 TGTGCCAGCACCACGCCACCCGGCTACGAGCAGTACTTC CASTTPPGYEQYF
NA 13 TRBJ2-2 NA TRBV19 TGTGCCAGTAGTGTACAGAGCACCGGGGAGCTGTTTTTT CASSVQSTGELFF
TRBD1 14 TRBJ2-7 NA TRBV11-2 TGTGCCAGCAGCGACAGGGGGGGAACCTACGAGCAGTACTTC CASSDRGGTYEQYF
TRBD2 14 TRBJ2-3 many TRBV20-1 TGCAGTGTTAGAGCGGGAGGGCCCCACGATACGCAGTATTTT CSVRAGGPHDTQYF
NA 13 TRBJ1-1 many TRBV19 TGTGCCAGTAGTATAGTGGTGAACACTGAAGCTTTCTTT CASSIVVNTEAFF
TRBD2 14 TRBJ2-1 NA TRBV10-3 TGTGCCATCAGTTACGCGGGAGTGTACAATGAGCAGTTCTTC CAISYAGVYNEQFF
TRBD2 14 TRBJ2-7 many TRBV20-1 TGCAGTGCTAGAGGGGGGGGGAGTCCCTACGAGCAGTACTTC CSARGGGSPYEQYF
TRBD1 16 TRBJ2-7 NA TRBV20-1 TGCAGTGCTACCTCTGGGACAGGGGGTTCCACCTACGAGCAGTACTTC CSATSGTGGSTYEQYF